This TCR beta chain was captured by sequencing in a study of T cells in lung cancer brain metastases (dated by TCRdb to 2016 to 2019). In the study overall: Most of the roughly 20 patients had a history of tobacco use, with a median of 40 pack-years. About 90% of the roughly 20 patients received no interval therapy between primary and metastasis resection. The primary and brain metastasis specimens were acquired a median of 348 days apart. The study compared TCR beta CDR3 repertoires of fully resected primary non-small cell lung cancers with those of paired brain metastases. A cohort of some 20 patients was included, from whom approximately 40 specimens were contributed, with one primary lung lesion and one brain metastasis obtained from each patient. A median age at first diagnosis of over 55 years was recorded for the patients, of whom eight or nine were male and some twelve were female. DNA integrity number averaged about 3.8 in both primary and metastatic specimens, with no significant difference between sites. Overall results and qualifications from the work: Compared with their paired primaries, brain metastases had significantly fewer unique productive clones (median around 1,400 versus 4,600). The ten most abundant clones accounted for a significantly larger fraction of the repertoire in brain metastases than in primaries, which suggests clonal expansion. Effects of preoperative corticosteroids on T cell infiltration in brain metastases could not be controlled. Most clones were specific to a single lesion, and overlap between paired lesions was limited (mean Morisita index roughly 0.25). DNA fragmentation in FFPE samples may have prevented retrieval of the complete infiltrating T cell repertoire.

Patients underwent resection for synchronous oligometastatic disease or delayed recurrence of a solitary brain metastasis. To avoid including cancers other than NSCLC, any patient with a history of multiple malignancies was excluded. Tumor areas were macrodissected from a few deparaffinized roughly 10 um unstained sections guided by marked H&E slides. Every specimen was formalin-fixed and paraffin-embedded (FFPE). The AllPrep DNA/RNA FFPE Kit was used for extraction of genomic DNA. This clone was counted a single time. Its antigen target is currently unknown. Base-call qualities are not available, and no considerably larger clone is one nucleotide away. At the junction V is shortened by 4 bases and J by 2 bases; bases outside the gene matches: 5. As encoded in the germline V gene, CDR1 is MRHNA while CDR2 is SNTAGT. The CDR3 runs 15 amino acids, cysteine and phenylalanine included. CDR3 DNA is the only sequence kept; it has 45 bases, read in frame from the first base.

Between 2.24 and 4.92 ug genomic DNA was input per sample, and equal DNA input was given to paired samples. TCR beta libraries were constructed with the immunoSEQ hsTCRbeta Kit, with multiplexed V and J gene primers used across two PCR steps. Pooled libraries with positive and negative controls were sequenced on an Illumina MiSeq using a 100-cycle paired-end protocol. Per the original workflow: Raw data were processed by the immunoSEQ vendor into normalized, annotated TCR beta repertoire reports. Richness was counted as unique clones by nucleotide sequence, and total richness was extrapolated with the iChao1 and Efron-Thisted estimators. To characterize and compare the paired lesions, the analysis used Pielou's evenness, Simpson's index, the proportional abundance of the top-ten clones, and the Morisita overlap index. The table comes from immuneACCESS by way of TCRdb, which keeps in-frame sequences with V and J called. Part of the clones is missing from these tables; in studies checked, under half for an unresolved V gene and the rest for unknown reasons. The DNA gave D and trimming, while V, J and clone size come from that table. In all, the sample holds several thousand clones, and roughly 90% of those were seen once. The ten largest clones take up nearly 5% of the sample.

Sequences were obtained from tumor tissue from the primary lung tumor. The cell subset or site label corresponds to: primary lung cancer lesion. The sequence came from a man aged 50-60 years with non-small cell lung cancer. This chain joins TRBV6-4 to TRBJ2-3; 8 bases in the junction line up with TRBD2. The DNA sequence is TGTGCCAGCAGTGTCACTAGCGGATACACAGATACGCAGTATTTT. Translated, it reads CASSVTSGYTDTQYF.